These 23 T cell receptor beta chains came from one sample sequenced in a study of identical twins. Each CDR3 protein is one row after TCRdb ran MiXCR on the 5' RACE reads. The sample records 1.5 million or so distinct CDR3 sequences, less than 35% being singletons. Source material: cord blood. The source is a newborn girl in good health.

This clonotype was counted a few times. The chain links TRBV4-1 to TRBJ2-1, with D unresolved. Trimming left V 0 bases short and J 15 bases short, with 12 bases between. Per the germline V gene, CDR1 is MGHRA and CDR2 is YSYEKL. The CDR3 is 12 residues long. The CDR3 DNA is TGCGCCAGCAGCCAAGATGGGGTTATTCTGTTCTTC. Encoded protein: CASSQDGVILFF.

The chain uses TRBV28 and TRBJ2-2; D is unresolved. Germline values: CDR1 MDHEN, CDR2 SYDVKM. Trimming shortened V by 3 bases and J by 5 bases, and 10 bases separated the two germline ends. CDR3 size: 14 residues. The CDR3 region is CASSFPVETGELFF. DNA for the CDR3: TGTGCCAGCAGTTTTCCGGTGGAGACCGGGGAGCTGTTTTTT.

DNA of the CDR3: TGCAGTGCTCCCGGGACAGGTGAAATAGCTAACTATGGCTACACCTTC. It encodes CSAPGTGEIANYGYTF. The rearrangement links TRBV20-1 to TRBJ1-2; 8 bases fit TRBD1. The CDR3 loop spans 16 amino acids. Germline V gene data show CDR1 as DFQATT and CDR2 as SNEGSKA (reference sequence). J was trimmed by 0 bases and V by 5 bases; bases with no gene match: 11.

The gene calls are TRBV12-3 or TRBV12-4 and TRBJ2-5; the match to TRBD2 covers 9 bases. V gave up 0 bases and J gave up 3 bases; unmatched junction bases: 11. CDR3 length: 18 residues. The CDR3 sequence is CASSLARLAGLGKETQYF. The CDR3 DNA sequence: TGTGCCAGCAGTTTAGCGCGCCTAGCGGGGCTAGGTAAAGAGACCCAGTACTTC.

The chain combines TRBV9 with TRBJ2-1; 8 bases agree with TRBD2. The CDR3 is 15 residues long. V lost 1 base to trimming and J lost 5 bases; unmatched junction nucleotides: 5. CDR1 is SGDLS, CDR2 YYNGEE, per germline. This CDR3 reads CASSVNSGIHNEQFF. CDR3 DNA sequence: TGTGCCAGCAGCGTAAATAGCGGGATTCACAATGAGCAGTTCTTC.

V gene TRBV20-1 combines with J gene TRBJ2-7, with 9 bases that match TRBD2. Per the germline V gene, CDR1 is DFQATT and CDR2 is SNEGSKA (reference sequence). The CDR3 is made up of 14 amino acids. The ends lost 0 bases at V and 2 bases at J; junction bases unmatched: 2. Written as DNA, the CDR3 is TGCAGTGCTAGAGAGGCTAGCGGGACCTACGAGCAGTACTTC. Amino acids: CSAREASGTYEQYF.

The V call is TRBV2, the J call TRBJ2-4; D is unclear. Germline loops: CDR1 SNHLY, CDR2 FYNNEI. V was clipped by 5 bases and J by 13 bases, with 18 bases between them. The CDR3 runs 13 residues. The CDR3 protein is CASSLTLLDEQYF. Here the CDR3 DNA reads TGTGCCAGCAGTTTAACCCTTTTGGATGAGCAGTACTTC.

Written as DNA, the CDR3 is TGCAGTGGGTCGGGGCGGTATCCGTTCAATGAGCAGTTCTTC. This encodes CSGSGRYPFNEQFF. The chain links TRBV20-1 to TRBJ2-1; D might be TRBD1 or TRBD2, each matching 5 bases. CDR3 size: 14 residues. Germline-derived CDR1 and CDR2 are DFQATT and SNEGSKA (reference sequence). Between the trimmed V and J ends, which lost 7 bases and 6 bases, there was a span of 19 bases.

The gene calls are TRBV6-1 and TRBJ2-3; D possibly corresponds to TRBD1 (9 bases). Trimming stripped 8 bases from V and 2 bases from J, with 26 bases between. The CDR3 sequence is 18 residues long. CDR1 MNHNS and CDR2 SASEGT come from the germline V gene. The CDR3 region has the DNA TGTGCCAGCTCGCACAGGGGGCATCAGCGGGGGTCCACAGATACGCAGTATTTT. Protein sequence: CASSHRGHQRGSTDTQYF.

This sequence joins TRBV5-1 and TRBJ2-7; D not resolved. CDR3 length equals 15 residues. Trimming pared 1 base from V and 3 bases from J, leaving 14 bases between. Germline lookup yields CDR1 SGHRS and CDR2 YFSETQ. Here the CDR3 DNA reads TGCGCCAGCAGCTTGAATGGTAGCCCAGGCTACGAGCAGTACTTC. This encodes CASSLNGSPGYEQYF.

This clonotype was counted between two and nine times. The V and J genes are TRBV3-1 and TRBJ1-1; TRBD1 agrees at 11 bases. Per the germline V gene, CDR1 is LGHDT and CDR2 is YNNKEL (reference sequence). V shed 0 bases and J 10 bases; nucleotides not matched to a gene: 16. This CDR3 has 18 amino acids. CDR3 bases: TGTGCCAGCAGCCAAGAATTTCGGGGACAGGGGGATCGAAGCGGAGCTTTCTTT. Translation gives CASSQEFRGQGDRSGAFF.

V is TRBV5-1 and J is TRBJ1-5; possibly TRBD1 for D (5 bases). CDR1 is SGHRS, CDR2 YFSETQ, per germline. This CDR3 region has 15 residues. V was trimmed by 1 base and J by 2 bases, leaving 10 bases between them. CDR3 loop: CASSLWGMGNQPQHF. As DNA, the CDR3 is TGCGCCAGCAGCTTGTGGGGGATGGGCAATCAGCCCCAGCATTTT.

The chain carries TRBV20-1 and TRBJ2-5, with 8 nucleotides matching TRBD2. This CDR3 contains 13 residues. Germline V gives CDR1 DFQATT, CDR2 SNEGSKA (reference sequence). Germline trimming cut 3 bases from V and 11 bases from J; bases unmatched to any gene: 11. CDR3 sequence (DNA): TGCAGTGCTAGGGCGGGGAGTAAGCGGGAGCAGTACTTC. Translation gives CSARAGSKREQYF.

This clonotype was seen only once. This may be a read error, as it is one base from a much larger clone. The CDR3 region is CSVEDISPRKSNYGYTF. In DNA, the CDR3 is TGCAGCGTTGAAGACATCAGTCCCCGAAAATCTAACTATGGCTACACCTTC. This sequence joins TRBV29-1 and TRBJ1-2; unclear D gene. This CDR3 contains 17 residues. In germline, CDR1 is SQVTM, CDR2 ANQGSEA. Trimming cost V 0 bases and J 0 bases, with 17 bases left between them.

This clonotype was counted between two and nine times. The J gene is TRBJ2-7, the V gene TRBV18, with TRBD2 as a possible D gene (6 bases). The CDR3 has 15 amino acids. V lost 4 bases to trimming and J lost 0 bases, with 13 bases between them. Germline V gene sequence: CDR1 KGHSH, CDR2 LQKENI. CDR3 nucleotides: TGTGCCAGCTCACGGGAGGTTGGCGTCTCCTACGAGCAGTACTTC. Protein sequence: CASSREVGVSYEQYF.

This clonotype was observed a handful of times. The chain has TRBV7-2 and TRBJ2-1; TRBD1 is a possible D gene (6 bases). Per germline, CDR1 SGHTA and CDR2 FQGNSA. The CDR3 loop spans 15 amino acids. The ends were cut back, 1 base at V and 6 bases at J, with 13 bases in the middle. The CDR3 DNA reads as TGTGCCAGCAGCTTAGAGTCGCAGGGGAGCAATGAGCAGTTCTTC. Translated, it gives CASSLESQGSNEQFF.

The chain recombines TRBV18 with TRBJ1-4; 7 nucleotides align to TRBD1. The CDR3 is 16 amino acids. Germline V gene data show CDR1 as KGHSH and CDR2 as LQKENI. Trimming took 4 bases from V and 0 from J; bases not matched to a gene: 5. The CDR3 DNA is TGTGCCAGCTCACGCACCCAGGGGGCAACTAATGAAAAACTGTTTTTT. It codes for CASSRTQGATNEKLFF. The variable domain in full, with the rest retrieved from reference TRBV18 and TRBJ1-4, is NAGVMQNPRHLVRRRGQEARLRCSPMKGHSHVYWYRQLPEEGLKFMVYLQKENIIDESGMPKERFSAEFPKEGPSILRIQQVVRGDSAAYFCASSRTQGATNEKLFFGSGTQLSVL.

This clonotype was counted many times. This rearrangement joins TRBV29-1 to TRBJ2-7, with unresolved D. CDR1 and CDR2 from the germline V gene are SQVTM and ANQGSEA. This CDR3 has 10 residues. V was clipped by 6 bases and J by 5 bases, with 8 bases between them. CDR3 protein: CSVLSDEQYF. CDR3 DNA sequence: TGCAGCGTGTTGTCGGACGAGCAGTACTTC.

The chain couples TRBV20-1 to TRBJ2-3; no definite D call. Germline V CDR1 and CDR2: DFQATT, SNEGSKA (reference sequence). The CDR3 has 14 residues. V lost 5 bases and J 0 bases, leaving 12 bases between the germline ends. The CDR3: CSAGPWKSTDTQYF. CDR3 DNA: TGCAGTGCTGGCCCTTGGAAAAGCACAGATACGCAGTATTTT.

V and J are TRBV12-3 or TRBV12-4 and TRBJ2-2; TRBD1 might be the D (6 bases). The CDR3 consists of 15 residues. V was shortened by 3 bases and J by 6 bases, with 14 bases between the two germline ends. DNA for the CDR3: TGTGCCAGCAGTTTTTACGCGAACAGGGCCGGGGAGCTGTTTTTT. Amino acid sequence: CASSFYANRAGELFF.

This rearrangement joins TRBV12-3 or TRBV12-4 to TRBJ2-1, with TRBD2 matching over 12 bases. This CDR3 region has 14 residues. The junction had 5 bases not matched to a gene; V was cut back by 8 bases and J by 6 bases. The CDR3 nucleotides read TGTGCCAGCGGGTGGACTAGCGGGATCAATGAGCAGTTCTTC. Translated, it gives CASGWTSGINEQFF.

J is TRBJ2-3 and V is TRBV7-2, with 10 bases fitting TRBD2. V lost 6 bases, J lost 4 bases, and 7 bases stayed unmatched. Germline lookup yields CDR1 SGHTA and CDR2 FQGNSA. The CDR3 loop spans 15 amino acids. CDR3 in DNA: TGTGCCAGCAGGAGAAGCGGGGGGGCACCAGATACGCAGTATTTT. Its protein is CASRRSGGAPDTQYF.

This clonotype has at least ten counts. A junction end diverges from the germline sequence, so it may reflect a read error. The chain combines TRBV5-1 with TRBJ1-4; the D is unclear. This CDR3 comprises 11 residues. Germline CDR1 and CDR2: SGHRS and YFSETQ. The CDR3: CASSLEEKLFF. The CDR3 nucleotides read TGTGCCAGCAGCTTAGAGGAAAAACTGTTTTTT.